Listed below are T cell receptor beta chains from one sample, sequenced in a study of OX40 agonist ivuxolimab in advanced cancers. The data were produced by immunoSEQ multiplex PCR, yet TCRdb's version contains in-frame clones alone and is incomplete. The data contain 48,000 or so clones, roughly 90% of them singletons. Sequencing was performed on CD4+ or CD8+ T cells sorted from blood, taken in a trial of the OX40 agonist ivuxolimab. The source is an adult with an advanced solid tumor such as melanoma, head and neck, liver or kidney cancer. Both conserved end residues are part of each CDR3. The D gene is left open where the match is weak. Not every row has a clone size; where given, it reads once, few, many or a size class.

TRBJ1-4 | . | . | TRBV11-2 | TGTGCCAGCAGCTTAGTGGGGGGCAGCCTAGCAACTAATGAAAAACTGTTTTTT | CASSLVGGSLATNEKLFF
TRBJ2-5 | . | . | TRBV6-6 | TGTGCCAGCAGTTATAGGGAGACCCAGTACTTC | CASSYRETQYF
TRBJ2-7 | . | few | TRBV14 | TGTGCCAGCAGCCAAGATCTGAGGAACGAGCAGTACTTC | CASSQDLRNEQYF
TRBJ2-7 | . | . | TRBV5-1 | TGCGCCAGCAGCTTGACAGGTAACGAGCAGTACTTC | CASSLTGNEQYF
TRBJ2-6 | TRBD1 | . | TRBV7-2 | TGTGCCAGCAGCCCAGGGACAGGGAGAGCCAACGTCCTGACTTTC | CASSPGTGRANVLTF
TRBJ1-1 | . | . | TRBV30 | TGTGCCTGGAGTGTACTAGTTGATCGAGCTTTCTTT | CAWSVLVDRAFF
TRBJ2-1 | . | . | TRBV6-5 | TGTGCCAGCAGTGGTGATAGCATTGAGCAGTTCTTC | CASSGDSIEQFF
TRBJ2-1 | TRBD2 | . | TRBV4-3 | TGCGCCAGCAGCCAAGATCTGGCAGCGGGGGGCTCCTACAATGAGCAGTTCTTC | CASSQDLAAGGSYNEQFF
TRBJ2-7 | TRBD1 | . | TRBV27 | TGTGCCAGCAGAAGGACAGGGAGCTCCTACGAGCAGTACTTC | CASRRTGSSYEQYF
TRBJ2-7 | . | . | TRBV5-8 | TGTGCCAGCAGCCCCGGGCTGTCAGACCCCTACGAGCAGTACTTC | CASSPGLSDPYEQYF
TRBJ2-7 | . | . | TRBV11-3 | TGTGCCAGCAGCTTTGGGGTCACCTACGAGCAGTACTTC | CASSFGVTYEQYF
TRBJ2-7 | TRBD1 | once | TRBV6-5 | TGTGCCAGCAGTCCCGGGACAGGGGGACGCGAGCAGTACTTC | CASSPGTGGREQYF
TRBJ1-6 | . | few | TRBV4-1 | TGCGCCAGCAGCCAAGATTTCGGGGTTAATTCACCCCTCCACTTT | CASSQDFGVNSPLHF
TRBJ1-2 | . | . | TRBV28 | TGTGCCAGCAGTTTATCGGTTGGCTACACCTTC | CASSLSVGYTF
TRBJ1-2 | . | . | TRBV6-5 | TGTGCCAGCAGTTCCGATGCAGTTTATGGCTACACCTTC | CASSSDAVYGYTF
TRBJ1-2 | . | . | TRBV2 | TGTGCCATTCCGAAGGTGGACTATGGCTACACCTTC | CAIPKVDYGYTF
TRBJ1-6 | . | few | TRBV9 | TGTGCCAGCAATCAGGGTGAGAATTCACCCCTCCACTTT | CASNQGENSPLHF
TRBJ2-5 | TRBD2 | . | TRBV4-1 | TGCGCCAGCAGCCCACTAGCGGGGTACCAAGAGACCCAGTACTTC | CASSPLAGYQETQYF
TRBJ2-7 | . | . | TRBV6-1 | TGTGCCAGCAGTGAAGGGGGGGTCAACGAGCAGTACTTC | CASSEGGVNEQYF